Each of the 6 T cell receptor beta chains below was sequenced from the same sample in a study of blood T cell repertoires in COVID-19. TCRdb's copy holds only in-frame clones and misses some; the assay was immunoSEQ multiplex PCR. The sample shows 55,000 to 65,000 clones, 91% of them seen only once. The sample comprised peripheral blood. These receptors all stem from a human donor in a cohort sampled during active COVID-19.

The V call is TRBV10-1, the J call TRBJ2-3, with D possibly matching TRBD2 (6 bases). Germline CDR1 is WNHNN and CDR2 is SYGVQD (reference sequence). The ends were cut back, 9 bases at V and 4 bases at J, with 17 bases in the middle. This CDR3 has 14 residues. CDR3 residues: CASLAVSFADTQYF. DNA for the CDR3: TGCGCCAGTTTAGCGGTCAGTTTCGCAGATACGCAGTATTTT.

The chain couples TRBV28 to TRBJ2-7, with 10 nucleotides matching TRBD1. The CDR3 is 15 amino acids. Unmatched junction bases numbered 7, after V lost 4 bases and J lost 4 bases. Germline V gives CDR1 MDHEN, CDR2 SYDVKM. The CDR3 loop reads CASSSDRGREYEQYF. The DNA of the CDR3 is TGTGCCAGCAGTTCCGACAGGGGGCGCGAGTACGAGCAGTACTTC.

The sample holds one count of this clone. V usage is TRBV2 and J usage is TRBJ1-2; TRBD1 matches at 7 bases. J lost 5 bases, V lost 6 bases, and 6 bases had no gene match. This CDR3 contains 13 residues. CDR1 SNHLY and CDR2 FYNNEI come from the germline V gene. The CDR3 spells CASRAAGGYGYTF. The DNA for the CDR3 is TGTGCCAGCAGGGCTGCAGGGGGGTATGGCTACACCTTC.

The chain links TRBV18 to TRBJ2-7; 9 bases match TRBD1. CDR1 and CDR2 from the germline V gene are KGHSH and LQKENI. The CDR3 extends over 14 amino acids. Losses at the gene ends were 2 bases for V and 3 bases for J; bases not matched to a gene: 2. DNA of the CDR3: TGTGCCAGCTCACCAGGGACAGGGTACTACGAGCAGTACTTC. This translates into CASSPGTGYYEQYF.

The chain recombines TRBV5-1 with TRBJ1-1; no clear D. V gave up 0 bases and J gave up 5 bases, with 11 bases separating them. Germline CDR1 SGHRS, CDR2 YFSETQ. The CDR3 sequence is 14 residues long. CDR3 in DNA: TGCGCCAGCAGCTTGGAGGGCCGGGGTACTGAAGCTTTCTTT. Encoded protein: CASSLEGRGTEAFF.

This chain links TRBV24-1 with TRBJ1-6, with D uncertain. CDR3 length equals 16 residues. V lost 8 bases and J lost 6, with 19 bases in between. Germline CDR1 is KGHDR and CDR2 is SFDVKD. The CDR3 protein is CATNGVKDIGNSPLHF. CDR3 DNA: TGTGCCACCAACGGAGTGAAAGATATAGGTAATTCACCCCTCCACTTT.